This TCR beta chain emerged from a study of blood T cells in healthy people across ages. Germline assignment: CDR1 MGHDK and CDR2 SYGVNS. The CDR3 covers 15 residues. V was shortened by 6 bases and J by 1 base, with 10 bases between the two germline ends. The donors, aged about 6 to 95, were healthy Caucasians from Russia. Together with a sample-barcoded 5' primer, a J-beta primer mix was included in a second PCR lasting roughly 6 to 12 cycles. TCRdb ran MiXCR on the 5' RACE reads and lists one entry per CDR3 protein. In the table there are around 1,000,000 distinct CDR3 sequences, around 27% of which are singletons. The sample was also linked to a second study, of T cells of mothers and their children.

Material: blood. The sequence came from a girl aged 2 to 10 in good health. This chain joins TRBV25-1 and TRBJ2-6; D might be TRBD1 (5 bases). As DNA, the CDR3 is TGTGCCAGCAGCCCCAGGGTGTCTGGGGCCAACGTCCTGACTTTC. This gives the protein CASSPRVSGANVLTF.